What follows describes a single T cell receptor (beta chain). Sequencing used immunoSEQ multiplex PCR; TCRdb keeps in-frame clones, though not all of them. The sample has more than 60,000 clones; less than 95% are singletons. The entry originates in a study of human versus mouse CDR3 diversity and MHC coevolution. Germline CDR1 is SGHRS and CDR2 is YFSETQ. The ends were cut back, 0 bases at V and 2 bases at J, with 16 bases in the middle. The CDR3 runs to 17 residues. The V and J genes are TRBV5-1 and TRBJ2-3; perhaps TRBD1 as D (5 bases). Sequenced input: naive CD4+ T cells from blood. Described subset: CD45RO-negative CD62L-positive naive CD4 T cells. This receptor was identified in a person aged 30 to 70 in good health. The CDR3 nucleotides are TGCGCCAGCAGCTTGGCCGAAAGGACACTCCCCACAGATACGCAGTATTTT. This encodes CASSLAERTLPTDTQYF.